This TCR beta chain was recorded in a study of beta chain features in type 1 diabetes. There are a few counts of this clone. Its specificity is not known. The V gene lost 7 bases and the J gene lost 5 bases, with 14 bases spanning the gap. Germline assignment: CDR1 ENHRY and CDR2 SYGVKD. The length of the CDR3 is 13 residues. Study results and limitations: Cells expressing TCR highly could be over-represented by cDNA sequencing. TCRB CDR3 length was moderately but significantly reduced in all four CD4+ subsets of Type 1 diabetes patients.

Isolated RNA was reverse transcribed in full, so expressed TCRB transcripts were sequenced. Method: immunoSEQ multiplex PCR; TCRdb's copy keeps in-frame clones and lacks some. This sample has 100,000 to 150,000 clones; roughly 15% occur once, and the top ten carry about 2.1%. Purity exceeded 95% in all sorted populations. This chain joins TRBV10-3 and TRBJ1-2; perhaps TRBD1 as D (6 bases). What was sequenced was central memory CD4+ T cells from blood. This TCR was sampled from a man younger than 40 with type 1 diabetes. CDR3 sequence: CAINGGGSYGYTF. The CDR3 DNA follows: TGTGCCATCAATGGGGGCGGAAGTTATGGCTACACCTTC.